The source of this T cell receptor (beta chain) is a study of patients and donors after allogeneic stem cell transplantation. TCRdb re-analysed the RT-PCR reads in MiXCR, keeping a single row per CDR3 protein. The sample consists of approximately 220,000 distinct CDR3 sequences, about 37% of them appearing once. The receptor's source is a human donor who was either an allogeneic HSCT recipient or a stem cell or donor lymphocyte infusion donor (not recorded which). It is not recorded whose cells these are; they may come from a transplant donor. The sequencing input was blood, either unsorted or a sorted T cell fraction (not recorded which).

In DNA, the CDR3 is TGTGCCACCAGTGATTCCCGACAGGCGGACGAGCAGTACTTC. It yields the protein CATSDSRQADEQYF. The V gene is TRBV24-1, the J gene TRBJ2-7; D is possibly TRBD1 (6 bases). The CDR3 covers 14 residues. Deletions cut 2 bases from V and 5 bases from J, with 12 bases between. Germline V CDR1 and CDR2: KGHDR, SFDVKD.